The source of this TCR beta chain is a study of cytomegalovirus exposure and HLA in healthy donors. About this clone: The antigen remains unidentified.

Vbeta (60) and Jbeta (13) primers were used in the PCR. TCRdb keeps only in-frame clones here, not all; method: immunoSEQ multiplex PCR. The sample contains 150,000 or so clones, 75% to 85% of which appear only once. Study-wide results and limits: What a later analysis reportedly showed was that an Asian-associated ancestry cluster had fewer N-insertions than the roughly 670-donor mean.

What was sequenced was PBMCs. This receptor was identified in a man aged 25 to 45 in good health and CMV-seropositive.

Written as DNA, the CDR3 is TGTGCCAGAACCTCTTCAGGGGCAGATACGCAGTATTTT. Its translation is CARTSSGADTQYF. J is TRBJ2-3 and V is TRBV5-3; D possibly corresponds to TRBD1 (6 bases). TRBV5-3 is known as an ORF, though its function is uncertain. V was cut by 6 bases and J by 4 bases, with 12 bases left in between. The CDR3 runs to 13 residues.